What follows describes a single T cell receptor beta chain. A junction end diverges from the germline sequence, so it may reflect a read error. The source of the sample is a study of Graves' ophthalmopathy and Graves' hyperthyroidism. The CDR3 extends over 19 amino acids. The V gene's germline CDR1 is ENHRY and CDR2 SYGVKD. None of the included patients had other autoimmune diseases, uncontrolled infections, pregnancy or lactation, as these led to exclusion. Orbital computed tomography, thyroid ultrasound, TRAb, serum thyroxine and clinical symptoms formed the basis of diagnosis. TCR beta CDR3 amplification used RNA transcripts. RT-PCR was first run with HTBI primers, then multiplex PCR in a second round. TCRdb re-called the multiplex PCR reads through MiXCR, storing one row per CDR3 protein. The table shows approximately 540,000 distinct CDR3 sequences, with approximately 37% occurring only once.

The J gene is TRBJ1-6, the V gene TRBV10-3, with TRBD1 as a possible D gene (5 bases). Sequenced material: peripheral blood or thyroid tissue (not recorded which). The clonotype originates from an adult man with Graves' hyperthyroidism. CDR3 sequence (DNA): TGTGCCAGCAGTGATTTCCGCAACAGGAGGAGCTCCTATAATTCACCCCTCCACTTT. This translates into CASSDFRNRRSSYNSPLHF.